This entry describes one T cell receptor (beta chain). The junction differs from germline at one of its ends, possibly a read error. The CDR3 contains 13 residues. Germline V gene lookup returns CDR1 SGHNT and CDR2 YYREEE (reference sequence). The data stem from a study of blood T cell repertoires in COVID-19. Generated by immunoSEQ multiplex PCR, the TCRdb table keeps only in-frame clones and is missing some. This sample has a few hundred thousand clones, with approximately 87% found just once. The receptor was derived from a man in his fifties or sixties who had recovered from COVID-19. This chain connects TRBV5-4 to TRBJ1-6; D is unresolved. What was sequenced was peripheral blood. The chain's CDR3 is CAGSLNSDSPLHF. CDR3 coding DNA: TGTGCCGGCAGCTTGAATTCCGATTCACCCCTCCACTTT.